A selection of T cell receptor beta chains follows, all from one sample in a study of shared T cell receptors in the human thymus. The protocol was immunoSEQ multiplex PCR, while the TCRdb copy is restricted to in-frame clones and leaves out a portion. The repertoire holds 500,000 to 550,000 clones, with around 78% as singletons. The same sample was also used in a study of human thymus T cells.

Input material: thymocytes. The receptors here all came from a boy under two years old with a congenital heart defect. Both conserved end residues are part of each CDR3. A D gene is named only where the DNA matches it firmly. Size is omitted from some rows. Given values are once, few, many or a class for expanded clones.

D gene	V gene	J gene	clone size	CDR3 protein	CDR3 DNA
NA	TRBV9	TRBJ2-5	NA	CASSAAGAPVRETQYF	TGTGCCAGCAGCGCCGCGGGGGCCCCAGTCAGAGAGACCCAGTACTTC
TRBD1	TRBV7-8	TRBJ2-1	NA	CASSLGQGAGNEQFF	TGTGCCAGCAGCTTGGGACAGGGGGCTGGCAATGAGCAGTTCTTC
NA	TRBV19	TRBJ2-7	few	CASSSGYEQYF	TGTGCCAGTAGTAGCGGTTACGAGCAGTACTTC
TRBD1	TRBV15	TRBJ1-5	NA	CATSPPRQGAGQPQHF	TGTGCCACCAGCCCTCCCCGACAGGGGGCGGGTCAGCCCCAGCATTTT
NA	TRBV29-1	TRBJ1-5	NA	CRGGQGNQPQHF	TGCAGGGGGGGGCAGGGTAATCAGCCCCAGCATTTT
NA	TRBV19	TRBJ2-5	NA	CATLAYKETQYF	TGTGCCACCTTAGCGTACAAAGAGACCCAGTACTTC
NA	TRBV21-1	TRBJ2-5	NA	CASSKARETQYF	TGTGCCAGCAGCAAAGCCCGAGAGACCCAGTACTTC
NA	TRBV30	TRBJ1-1	NA	CAWSVRQEIPEDTEAFF	TGTGCCTGGAGTGTACGACAGGAAATACCCGAAGACACTGAAGCTTTCTTT
NA	TRBV5-6	TRBJ1-2	NA	CASSPMDSHSLYGYTF	TGTGCCAGCAGCCCTATGGACTCTCATTCGCTCTATGGCTACACCTTC
TRBD2	TRBV30	TRBJ2-1	NA	CAWSRDYGNEQFF	TGTGCCTGGAGTAGGGACTACGGCAATGAGCAGTTCTTC
NA	TRBV25-1	TRBJ1-2	NA	CASSWEGDDYGYTF	TGTGCCAGCAGCTGGGAGGGGGACGACTATGGCTACACCTTC
TRBD1	TRBV7-6	TRBJ1-2	NA	CASSLGQGAQGYTF	TGTGCCAGCAGCTTAGGACAGGGGGCGCAAGGCTACACCTTC
TRBD1	TRBV5-6	TRBJ1-1	NA	CASSFGTGCVNTEAFF	TGTGCCAGCAGCTTCGGGACAGGGTGCGTGAACACTGAAGCTTTCTTT
TRBD2	TRBV11-3	TRBJ2-7	NA	CASSSSGDSYEQYF	TGTGCCAGCAGCTCCAGCGGGGACTCCTACGAGCAGTACTTC
NA	TRBV7-2	TRBJ2-1	NA	CASSLSHSRRDYNEQFF	TGTGCCAGCAGCCTATCTCATTCCCGGAGGGACTACAATGAGCAGTTCTTC
NA	TRBV28	TRBJ1-4	NA	CASSSYVGAGNEKLFF	TGTGCCAGCAGCTCCTATGTGGGGGCGGGTAATGAAAAACTGTTTTTT
TRBD1	TRBV7-8	TRBJ2-3	NA	CASSATGLTDTQYF	TGTGCCAGCAGCGCGACAGGGCTCACAGATACGCAGTATTTT
NA	TRBV27	TRBJ2-1	NA	CASSTGRKAGLYNEQFF	TGTGCCAGCAGTACAGGGCGAAAAGCGGGATTGTACAATGAGCAGTTCTTC
TRBD1	TRBV27	TRBJ1-2	NA	CASSRTGRDYGYTF	TGTGCCAGCAGTCGGACAGGGAGGGACTATGGCTACACCTTC
NA	TRBV10-3	TRBJ2-3	NA	CAIRPSAGTDTQYF	TGTGCCATCAGGCCTAGCGCTGGCACAGATACGCAGTATTTT
TRBD2	TRBV7-9	TRBJ2-5	few	CASSSIIAGDGETQYF	TGTGCCAGCAGTAGTATTATAGCGGGAGACGGTGAGACCCAGTACTTC
TRBD2	TRBV7-6	TRBJ2-3	NA	CASSSSGRSSDTQYF	TGTGCCAGCAGCTCCAGCGGGAGGAGTTCAGATACGCAGTATTTT
NA	TRBV5-1	TRBJ2-1	NA	CASSLGRSGAWEQFF	TGCGCCAGCAGCTTGGGACGGTCGGGAGCCTGGGAGCAGTTCTTC
NA	TRBV4-2	TRBJ2-5	NA	CASSHPGNQETQYF	TGTGCCAGCAGCCACCCGGGGAACCAAGAGACCCAGTACTTC
NA	TRBV28	TRBJ1-2	few	CASSPGDIYGYTF	TGTGCCAGCAGCCCGGGGGATATCTATGGCTACACCTTC
NA	TRBV30	TRBJ2-7	NA	CAWSTGSSYEQYF	TGTGCCTGGAGTACGGGGAGCTCCTACGAGCAGTACTTC
TRBD2	TRBV4-2	TRBJ2-7	NA	CASSQVSFEFSGSAEQYF	TGTGCCAGCAGCCAAGTTAGTTTTGAGTTTAGCGGGAGTGCCGAGCAGTACTTC
TRBD1	TRBV11-2	TRBJ1-2	NA	CASSRSGDGQDYGYTF	TGTGCCAGCAGCCGTAGCGGTGACGGACAGGACTATGGCTACACCTTC
NA	TRBV11-2	TRBJ2-7	NA	CASSEGLKAYEQYF	TGTGCCAGCAGCGAGGGACTTAAGGCCTACGAGCAGTACTTC
TRBD1	TRBV6-1	TRBJ1-2	NA	CASLDRGDYGYTF	TGTGCCAGCCTTGACAGGGGGGACTATGGCTACACCTTC
TRBD2	TRBV18	TRBJ2-7	NA	CASSPPRTYGEGEQYF	TGTGCCAGCTCACCGCCGAGGACATATGGGGAGGGCGAGCAGTACTTC
NA	TRBV4-1	TRBJ2-3	NA	CASRALITDTQYF	TGCGCCAGCAGGGCCCTCATCACAGATACGCAGTATTTT
NA	TRBV5-1	TRBJ1-1	NA	CASSLDFRENTEAFF	TGCGCCAGCAGCTTGGATTTCAGGGAGAACACTGAAGCTTTCTTT
NA	TRBV28	TRBJ2-5	NA	CASNRLGSPSETQYF	TGTGCCAGCAACCGACTAGGTTCACCCTCTGAGACCCAGTACTTC
TRBD2	TRBV7-2	TRBJ2-2	NA	CASRGTSGRGSSGELFF	TGTGCCAGCAGGGGGACTAGCGGGAGGGGGTCCTCCGGGGAGCTGTTTTTT
NA	TRBV5-6	TRBJ1-1	NA	CASSLPPGHPNTEAFF	TGTGCCAGCAGCCTCCCCCCGGGACACCCGAACACTGAAGCTTTCTTT
NA	TRBV7-3	TRBJ1-1	NA	CASSTREPNTEAFF	TGTGCCAGCAGCACCCGGGAGCCGAACACTGAAGCTTTCTTT
NA	TRBV9	TRBJ2-1	NA	CASSVGGPSVGNEQFF	TGTGCCAGCAGCGTAGGGGGGCCCTCCGTCGGCAATGAGCAGTTCTTC
TRBD1	TRBV5-6	TRBJ2-7	NA	CASSFRRGQGLPYEQYF	TGTGCCAGCAGCTTTAGGCGAGGACAGGGCCTCCCCTACGAGCAGTACTTC
NA	TRBV27	TRBJ1-5	NA	CASSLSRGSYSNQPQHF	TGTGCCAGCAGTTTATCCCGGGGTTCGTATAGCAATCAGCCCCAGCATTTT
NA	TRBV18	TRBJ1-5	NA	CASSPFGGLSGPQHF	TGTGCCAGCTCACCTTTCGGGGGATTAAGTGGGCCCCAGCATTTT
TRBD2	TRBV6-1	TRBJ2-7	NA	CASGIGLAQGF	TGTGCCAGCGGTATCGGACTAGCGCAGGGCTTC
TRBD1	TRBV4-3	TRBJ2-2	NA	CASSQEGDRGRTGELFF	TGCGCCAGCAGCCAAGAGGGGGACAGGGGTAGGACCGGGGAGCTGTTTTTT
TRBD1	TRBV4-2	TRBJ2-7	NA	CASSQDGSQGVHEQYF	TGTGCCAGCAGCCAAGACGGTTCCCAGGGGGTCCACGAGCAGTACTTC
TRBD1	TRBV29-1	TRBJ2-7	NA	CSVQQGEPYEQYF	TGCAGCGTTCAACAGGGGGAGCCGTACGAGCAGTACTTC
TRBD1	TRBV4-3	TRBJ1-5	NA	CASSQESGTGHDQPQHF	TGCGCCAGCAGCCAAGAGAGTGGGACAGGGCACGATCAGCCCCAGCATTTT
TRBD1	TRBV11-2	TRBJ2-2	NA	CASSQRTGENTGELFF	TGTGCCAGCAGCCAGAGGACAGGGGAGAACACCGGGGAGCTGTTTTTT
TRBD1	TRBV4-2	TRBJ2-7	NA	CASSQEGVLDRTYEQYF	TGTGCCAGCAGCCAAGAGGGGGTTTTGGACAGGACCTACGAGCAGTACTTC
TRBD1	TRBV27	TRBJ2-7	NA	CASSSRDRGNDEQYF	TGTGCCAGCAGTTCCCGGGACAGGGGGAACGACGAGCAGTACTTC
NA	TRBV18	TRBJ1-1	NA	CASSGRANEAFF	TGTGCCAGCTCAGGGAGGGCCAACGAAGCTTTCTTT
NA	TRBV4-3	TRBJ1-2	NA	CASSRLSAGYGYTF	TGCGCCAGCAGCCGTCTATCTGCGGGCTATGGCTACACCTTC
TRBD1	TRBV2	TRBJ2-7	NA	CASARQGSVHEQYF	TGTGCCAGCGCACGACAGGGGAGCGTCCACGAGCAGTACTTC
NA	TRBV30	TRBJ2-7	NA	CAWSLSRAAGEQYF	TGTGCCTGGAGTCTTTCCCGGGCCGCGGGCGAGCAGTACTTC
TRBD2	TRBV5-6	TRBJ2-5	NA	CASTSGSEETQYF	TGTGCCAGCACTAGCGGGAGTGAAGAGACCCAGTACTTC
NA	TRBV11-2	TRBJ2-4	NA	CASSLGLPGDIQYF	TGTGCCAGCAGCTTAGGGCTCCCCGGGGACATTCAGTACTTC
TRBD1	TRBV28	TRBJ1-2	NA	CASSSTGENYGYTF	TGTGCCAGCAGCTCGACAGGGGAAAACTATGGCTACACCTTC
NA	TRBV5-4	TRBJ2-7	NA	CASSGAGSWEQYF	TGTGCCAGCAGCGGGGCCGGCAGTTGGGAGCAGTACTTC